This entry describes one T cell receptor (beta chain). This clone occurred once. The clone's antigen remains unknown. Base quality data are lacking; no much larger clone is found one base away. This entry is derived from a study of ipilimumab plus nivolumab after autologous stem cell transplantation (dated by TCRdb to the early 2020s). About the study as a whole: The median number of doses received by trial patients was roughly 5 for ipilimumab and 8 for nivolumab. Primary refractory and relapsed disease were included in the DLBCL cohort, with 18-month progression-free survival of approximately 83% and 30%, respectively. Patients undergoing autologous transplant for high-risk diffuse large B cell lymphoma, mature T cell lymphoma, or multiple myeloma were enrolled in the trial. The intent-to-treat population of the trial consisted of roughly 38 patients.

Checkpoint therapy began 14 to 28 days after autologous transplant, with ipilimumab given at 1 mg/kg intravenously on day 1 of selected weeks. Patients received nivolumab at 3 mg/kg intravenously on day 1 of weeks 1, 4, 7, 10, and every two weeks through week 26. This was a Phase Ib clinical trial that tested ipilimumab plus nivolumab, given as combined checkpoint inhibition, for consolidation following autologous stem cell transplantation. The CDR1 and CDR2 encoded by the germline V gene are SGHDT and YYEEEE. Relative to germline, V is 0 bases shorter and J is 3 bases shorter, with 9 bases between their ends. Spanning cysteine to phenylalanine, the CDR3 consists of 14 amino acids. Only the CDR3 part of the read is kept: 42 bases, read in frame from the first base. Receptor amplification or capture employed the immunoSEQ multiplex PCR assay. TCRdb's version of the immuneACCESS table is confined to in-frame rearrangements and falls short of the full clone set. An unresolved V gene accounts for under half of the shortfall where checked; the remainder is of unknown origin. This sample is represented by 84,000 or so clones; 83% of them were singletons. The ten largest clones capture roughly 2% of the sample.

Results and caveats for the whole study, not just this receptor: The authors concluded that combined checkpoint inhibition appeared tolerable when used as consolidation after transplant. The authors stated that profiles of the T cell receptor repertoire, regulatory T cell phenotype and gut microbiota provided a biologic rationale for studying this approach further.

Sequencing was performed on PBMCs, taken in a trial of ipilimumab plus nivolumab as post-transplant consolidation. This TCR derives from a male donor with diffuse large B-cell lymphoma. Rearrangement joined TRBV5-6 to TRBJ1-1, with no D gene named confidently. The CDR3 reads CASSLGWRDTEAFF. Here is the DNA: TGTGCCAGCAGCTTGGGCTGGAGGGACACTGAAGCTTTCTTT.